This note documents a single T cell receptor (beta chain) sequence. Its antigen remains unidentified. No per-base quality is available; no much larger clone lies one base away. The data derive from a study of response to subunit inactivated influenza vaccine (dated by TCRdb to 2017 to 2018). With regard to the full study: Deep quantitative T cell receptor repertoire profiling was used in the study to track responses to a trivalent subunit inactivated influenza vaccine. Overall study results and their limits: The authors suggested that each seasonal influenza vaccination may recruit only a limited number of new T cells.

From cysteine to phenylalanine, the CDR3 is 16 amino acids long. Only the CDR3 DNA is retained, 48 bases long and in frame from the first base. Trimming leaves V shorter by 3 bases and J shorter by 4 bases, with the junction holding 9 bases beyond the gene matches. Based on the germline V gene, the CDR1 and CDR2 sequences are ENHRY and SYGVKD. Library generation was performed with RT-PCR. The listed sequencing device is Illumina HiSeq 2500. TCRdb handled the public reads itself, with Q25 trimming in fastp and clone calling in MiXCR, and kept productive beta chains. Identical CDR3 proteins give one entry, which carries the most common genes and DNA. In all, the sample holds about 700,000 distinct CDR3 sequences, and 14% of those were seen once. The ten biggest clones cover around 7.3% of the sample.

The TCR was taken from a man in his fifties who received an inactivated influenza vaccine. Donor details come from another sample of the same person, matched by shared clones. The chain is encoded by TRBV10-3 joined to TRBJ2-5, and 9 junctional nucleotides match TRBD1. The sample was PBMCs from blood, taken 14 days before vaccination. The bases read TGTGCCATCAGTGACCCCGGACAGGGGAACGGAGAGACCCAGTACTTC. This codes for CAISDPGQGNGETQYF.